These 7 T cell receptor beta chains originate from one sample sequenced in a study of OX40 agonist ivuxolimab in advanced cancers. Some clones are missing from TCRdb's copy, which holds only in-frame ones; the method was immunoSEQ multiplex PCR. The profile shows under 65,000 clones, 75% to 90% of them singletons. Here the sequenced sample was CD4+ or CD8+ T cells sorted from blood, taken in a trial of the OX40 agonist ivuxolimab. These receptors were collected from an adult with an advanced solid tumor such as melanoma, head and neck, liver or kidney cancer.

The V gene is TRBV28, the J gene TRBJ2-1; D may be TRBD2 (6 bases). The CDR3 sequence is 16 residues long. Germline loops: CDR1 MDHEN, CDR2 SYDVKM. V was pared by 6 bases and J by 4 bases, with 19 bases between. CDR3 coding DNA: TGTGCCAGCAGGGGCCGCCGGAGGGCACTGTACAATGAGCAGTTCTTC. Translation gives CASRGRRRALYNEQFF.

The chain is built from TRBV18 and TRBJ2-5, with no clear D. V lost 6 bases and J lost 2, with 10 bases in between. CDR3 length: 13 residues. CDR1 KGHSH and CDR2 LQKENI come from the germline V gene. CDR3 region: CASSPGNQETQYF. The CDR3 DNA follows: TGTGCCAGCTCCCCAGGAAATCAAGAGACCCAGTACTTC. Together with reference TRBV18 and TRBJ2-5, the CDR3 gives the full variable domain: NAGVMQNPRHLVRRRGQEARLRCSPMKGHSHVYWYRQLPEEGLKFMVYLQKENIIDESGMPKERFSAEFPKEGPSILRIQQVVRGDSAAYFCASSPGNQETQYFGPGTRLLVL.

CDR3 amino acids: CASSVGTSVYEQFF. CDR3 in DNA: TGTGCCAGTAGTGTCGGGACTAGCGTATATGAGCAGTTCTTC. The chain links TRBV19 to TRBJ2-1; 10 bases map to TRBD2. The CDR3 totals 14 residues. From germline, CDR1 is LNHDA and CDR2 SQIVND (reference sequence). With V trimmed by 5 bases and J by 8 bases, 6 bases remained unmatched.

The chain is built from TRBV28 and TRBJ1-2; D gene unclear. The CDR3 loop spans 15 amino acids. V gave up 0 bases and J gave up 1 base, with 9 bases separating them. Germline V gene sequence: CDR1 MDHEN, CDR2 SYDVKM. The CDR3 region is CASSLWRTFNYGYTF. The CDR3 coding sequence is TGTGCCAGCAGTTTATGGAGAACCTTTAACTATGGCTACACCTTC.

The CDR3 DNA reads TGTGCCAGCAGCCTATTAGGAATCTCCGGGGAGCTGTTTTTT. The encoded protein is CASSLLGISGELFF. V gene TRBV7-2 combines with J gene TRBJ2-2; D not certain. There are 14 residues in the CDR3. V was trimmed by 5 bases and J by 6 bases, leaving 13 bases between them. Looked up from germline, CDR1 is SGHTA and CDR2 is FQGNSA. Using reference TRBV7-2 and TRBJ2-2 for the parts outside the CDR3, the full variable domain is GAGVSQSPSNKVTEKGKDVELRCDPISGHTALYWYRQSLGQGLEFLIYFQGNSAPDKSGLPSDRFSAERTGGSVSTLTIQRTQQEDSAVYLCASSLLGISGELFFGEGSRLTVL.

The genes are TRBV28 and TRBJ2-5; a weak D match, TRBD1 (6 bases). Trimming shortened V by 9 bases and J by 1 base, and 18 bases separated the two germline ends. The CDR3 is 15 residues long. The germline gives CDR1 MDHEN, CDR2 SYDVKM. The CDR3 bases are TGTGCCAGTATAAAAGGGGGTGTCAGCCAAGAGACCCAGTACTTC. Residues: CASIKGGVSQETQYF.

This clone was observed once. This sequence joins TRBV5-6 and TRBJ2-5; D ambiguous. This CDR3 region has 11 residues. The germline gives CDR1 SGHDT, CDR2 YYEEEE. V dropped 0 bases and J dropped 5 bases, with 2 bases sitting between them. The CDR3 DNA follows: TGTGCCAGCAGCTTGGACGAGACCCAGTACTTC. Its translation: CASSLDETQYF.